The rows below give T cell receptor beta chains drawn from one sample of a study of early T cells in non-severe SARS-CoV-2 infection. TCRdb passed the 5' RACE reads through MiXCR, listing each CDR3 protein once. This table holds about 56,000 distinct CDR3 sequences, around 15% found once. Here the sequenced sample was whole blood, taken at baseline. These receptors were taken from an adult who was a healthcare worker with PCR-confirmed SARS-CoV-2 infection or an uninfected control (not recorded which). CDR3s include the opening cysteine and the closing phenylalanine or tryptophan. Each record gives: D gene, J gene, clone size, V gene, CDR3 protein, CDR3 DNA. A D gene is named only where the DNA matches it firmly. Not all rows give a size; the values are once, few, many and, for expanded clones, a class.

D gene: -
J gene: TRBJ1-4
clone size: few
V gene: TRBV12-3/TRBV12-4
CDR3 protein: CASSFGEKLFF
CDR3 DNA: TGTGCCAGCAGTTTTGGGGAAAAACTGTTTTTT

D gene: -
J gene: TRBJ2-7
clone size: -
V gene: TRBV11-2
CDR3 protein: CASSHPVDEQYF
CDR3 DNA: TGTGCCAGCAGCCACCCCGTCGACGAGCAGTACTTC

D gene: -
J gene: TRBJ2-3
clone size: -
V gene: TRBV12-3/TRBV12-4
CDR3 protein: CASSLGVSFIVRGPTTDTQYF
CDR3 DNA: TGTGCCAGCAGTTTAGGGGTCTCTTTCATAGTGCGGGGGCCCACCACAGATACGCAGTATTTT

D gene: -
J gene: TRBJ2-5
clone size: few
V gene: TRBV5-1
CDR3 protein: CASSLDTQETQYF
CDR3 DNA: TGCGCCAGCAGCTTAGACACCCAAGAGACCCAGTACTTC

D gene: -
J gene: TRBJ1-1
clone size: many
V gene: TRBV4-1
CDR3 protein: CASSQHGENTEAFF
CDR3 DNA: TGCGCCAGCAGCCAACACGGGGAAAACACTGAAGCTTTCTTT

D gene: -
J gene: TRBJ1-1
clone size: few
V gene: TRBV20-1
CDR3 protein: CSARDPAQNTEAFF
CDR3 DNA: TGCAGTGCTAGAGACCCGGCCCAGAACACTGAAGCTTTCTTT

D gene: -
J gene: TRBJ1-4
clone size: few
V gene: TRBV20-1
CDR3 protein: CSASVLGRDEKLFF
CDR3 DNA: TGCAGTGCTAGTGTTTTAGGCAGGGATGAAAAACTGTTTTTT

D gene: TRBD2
J gene: TRBJ2-7
clone size: many
V gene: TRBV7-8
CDR3 protein: CASSGTSGMISYEQYF
CDR3 DNA: TGTGCCAGCAGCGGGACTAGCGGGATGATCTCCTACGAGCAGTACTTC

D gene: -
J gene: TRBJ2-4
clone size: many
V gene: TRBV20-1
CDR3 protein: CSAREWENIQYF
CDR3 DNA: TGCAGTGCTAGAGAATGGGAAAACATTCAGTACTTC

D gene: -
J gene: TRBJ2-3
clone size: -
V gene: TRBV2
CDR3 protein: CASTPQRGGTQF
CDR3 DNA: TGTGCCAGCACCCCGCAGAGGGGAGGAACCCAGTTT

D gene: -
J gene: TRBJ2-6
clone size: -
V gene: TRBV25-1
CDR3 protein: CASSEPGQRSGANVLTF
CDR3 DNA: TGTGCCAGCAGTGAACCGGGACAACGCTCTGGGGCCAACGTCCTGACTTTC

D gene: -
J gene: TRBJ1-6
clone size: many
V gene: TRBV4-1
CDR3 protein: CASSPVPPGALHF
CDR3 DNA: TGCGCCAGCAGCCCCGTCCCACCAGGGGCCCTCCACTTT

D gene: -
J gene: TRBJ2-3
clone size: few
V gene: TRBV6-1
CDR3 protein: CASRSGFGIPDTQYF
CDR3 DNA: TGTGCCAGCAGGAGCGGCTTTGGGATCCCAGATACGCAGTATTTT

D gene: TRBD2
J gene: TRBJ2-1
clone size: -
V gene: TRBV20-1
CDR3 protein: CSAQKLAGAHREQFF
CDR3 DNA: TGCAGTGCCCAGAAACTAGCGGGAGCGCATAGGGAGCAGTTCTTC

D gene: -
J gene: TRBJ2-3
clone size: many
V gene: TRBV29-1
CDR3 protein: CSVLDRNTDTQYF
CDR3 DNA: TGCAGCGTTCTTGACAGGAATACAGATACGCAGTATTTT

D gene: -
J gene: TRBJ2-7
clone size: -
V gene: TRBV7-9
CDR3 protein: CASSTELEGEQYF
CDR3 DNA: TGTGCCAGCAGCACCGAGCTAGAGGGGGAGCAGTACTTC

D gene: -
J gene: TRBJ2-7
clone size: -
V gene: TRBV29-1
CDR3 protein: CSVSSIGNEQYF
CDR3 DNA: TGCAGCGTATCTAGTATCGGGAACGAGCAGTACTTC

D gene: TRBD2
J gene: TRBJ2-3
clone size: many
V gene: TRBV5-1
CDR3 protein: CASSDGTSGTDTQYF
CDR3 DNA: TGCGCCAGCAGCGACGGGACTAGCGGCACAGATACGCAGTATTTT

D gene: TRBD1
J gene: TRBJ2-7
clone size: -
V gene: TRBV19
CDR3 protein: CASSPGQGSSYEQYF
CDR3 DNA: TGTGCCAGTAGCCCGGGACAGGGGTCCTCCTACGAGCAGTACTTC

D gene: -
J gene: TRBJ2-2
clone size: few
V gene: TRBV7-8
CDR3 protein: CASSIRMDTGELFF
CDR3 DNA: TGTGCCAGCAGTATTCGTATGGACACCGGGGAGCTGTTTTTT

D gene: -
J gene: TRBJ2-5
clone size: many
V gene: TRBV5-1
CDR3 protein: CASSFDGGRPGETQYF
CDR3 DNA: TGCGCCAGCAGCTTCGATGGGGGCCGTCCCGGGGAGACCCAGTACTTC

D gene: -
J gene: TRBJ1-2
clone size: few
V gene: TRBV9
CDR3 protein: CASSPQEASNYGYTF
CDR3 DNA: TGTGCCAGCAGCCCCCAGGAAGCCTCTAACTATGGCTACACCTTC

D gene: -
J gene: TRBJ2-2
clone size: many
V gene: TRBV29-1
CDR3 protein: CSGGGGVNKGGELFF
CDR3 DNA: TGCAGCGGGGGAGGAGGGGTTAACAAGGGCGGGGAGCTGTTTTTT

D gene: -
J gene: TRBJ1-1
clone size: many
V gene: TRBV5-1
CDR3 protein: CASSLGWGNTEAFF
CDR3 DNA: TGCGCCAGCAGCTTAGGCTGGGGCAACACTGAAGCTTTCTTT